A selection of T cell receptor beta chains follows, all from one sample in a study of patients and donors after allogeneic stem cell transplantation. TCRdb fed the RT-PCR reads into MiXCR, producing one record per CDR3 protein. The sample lists around 29,000 distinct CDR3 sequences; roughly 38% were seen once. The sequencing input was blood, either unsorted or a sorted T cell fraction (not recorded which). The receptors originated from a human donor who was either an allogeneic HSCT recipient or a stem cell or donor lymphocyte infusion donor (not recorded which). It is not recorded whose cells these are; they may come from a transplant donor. The CDR3 runs from the conserved cysteine through the conserved F or W. Each record gives: V gene, clone size, D gene, J gene, CDR3 DNA, CDR3 protein. A D gene is named only where the DNA matches it firmly. A clone size is listed for some rows: how often the clone was seen (once, few, many), or a class if it is expanded.

TRBV6-5,-,-,TRBJ1-1,TGTGCCAGCAGTGTAAACCAGGGGATTGAAGCTTTCTTT,CASSVNQGIEAFF
TRBV19,few,-,TRBJ2-7,TGTGCCAGTAGTGGAAGACCGGGACTCGGCGCCTACGAGCAGTACTTC,CASSGRPGLGAYEQYF
TRBV24-1,-,TRBD1,TRBJ1-2,TGTGCCACCGGCGGACAGGGCGATGGCTACACCTTC,CATGGQGDGYTF
TRBV30,-,-,TRBJ1-1,TGTGCCTGGAGTCCGACAGTCACTGAAGCTTTCTTT,CAWSPTVTEAFF
TRBV6-1,-,TRBD1,TRBJ2-5,TGTGCCAGCAGTACGACAGGGGTCAAGACCCAGTACTTC,CASSTTGVKTQYF
TRBV7-2,few,TRBD1,TRBJ1-3,TGTGCCAGCGGGACAGCCTCTGGAAACACCATATATTTT,CASGTASGNTIYF
TRBV4-3,once,TRBD1,TRBJ1-6,TGCTCCAGCAGCCAATATGGACAGGGCTCCTATAATTCACCCCTCCACTTT,CSSSQYGQGSYNSPLHF
TRBV5-1,-,TRBD2,TRBJ2-7,TGCGCCAGCAGTAAGGCGGGAGGGCCCCACTACGAGCAGTACTTC,CASSKAGGPHYEQYF
TRBV15,once,-,TRBJ2-1,TGTGCCACCAGCAGAGATGTGGGCTTTGAGCAGTTCTTC,CATSRDVGFEQFF
TRBV15,few,-,TRBJ2-7,TGTGCCACCAGCAGGCCGGGACCCCTCTACGAGCAGTACTTC,CATSRPGPLYEQYF
TRBV4-3,-,-,TRBJ1-1,TGCGCCAGCAGCCAAGACAGGACCGCTGAAGCTTTCTTT,CASSQDRTAEAFF
TRBV7-9,-,-,TRBJ2-1,TGTGCCAGCAGCTTAAGCCATGAGCAGTTCTTC,CASSLSHEQFF
TRBV2,-,TRBD1,TRBJ1-2,TGTGCCAGCAGTCAAGGGACAGGGTATTATGGCTACACCTTC,CASSQGTGYYGYTF
TRBV29-1,-,-,TRBJ1-2,TGCAGCGTTGGTGCCAGGAGGGGCTATGGCTACACCTTC,CSVGARRGYGYTF
TRBV29-1,-,-,TRBJ2-7,TGCAGCGCCGGACCGAAGGCCTACGAGCAGTACTTC,CSAGPKAYEQYF
TRBV7-9,-,-,TRBJ1-6,TGTGCCAGCAGCCGAGGCGGTTCACCCCTCCACTTT,CASSRGGSPLHF
TRBV24-1,-,TRBD2,TRBJ2-5,TGTGCCACCAGTGATGAGACCCGCGGGAGTTTGGAGACCCAGTACTTC,CATSDETRGSLETQYF
TRBV10-3,-,TRBD2,TRBJ2-1,TGTGCCATCAGTGGAGGTCTAGCGGGAGGTGGGGACTCCTACAATGAGCAGTTCTTC,CAISGGLAGGGDSYNEQFF
TRBV4-2,-,TRBD2,TRBJ2-1,TGTGCCAGCAGAGGACTAGCGGGGGCCAATGAGCAGTTCTTC,CASRGLAGANEQFF
TRBV7-9,many,-,TRBJ1-1,TGTGCCACTCTTGAGGGGGTTGAAGCTTTCTTT,CATLEGVEAFF
TRBV7-2,-,-,TRBJ2-1,TGTGCCAGCAGCTTAGCGATTAGGGGATACAATGAGCAGTTCTTC,CASSLAIRGYNEQFF
TRBV7-8,-,TRBD1,TRBJ1-2,TGTGCCAGCAGCTTAGGACTAGGACAGGGTCTCTCCGTTAACTATGGCTACACCTTC,CASSLGLGQGLSVNYGYTF
TRBV5-1,few,-,TRBJ1-1,TGCGCCAGCAGCTTGTCAGGGGAGAGCACTGAAGCTTTCTTT,CASSLSGESTEAFF
TRBV7-9,-,TRBD1,TRBJ1-4,TGTGCCAGCAGACCCGTAAGGGGGCGGGAAAAACTGTTTTTT,CASRPVRGREKLFF
TRBV11-3,-,TRBD1,TRBJ2-5,TGTGCCAGCAGCGACGGGGCCAGGGGGGAGACCCAGTACTTC,CASSDGARGETQYF
TRBV10-3,few,-,TRBJ1-5,TGTGCCATCAGTGAGCCAGGGAATCAGCCCCAGCATTTT,CAISEPGNQPQHF
TRBV6-5,-,TRBD2,TRBJ2-4,TGTGCCAGCAGTTTAAGCGGGGACATTCAGTACTTC,CASSLSGDIQYF
TRBV3-1,few,-,TRBJ1-1,TGTGCCAGCAGTCCCGACAGGAAAACTGAAGCTTTCTTT,CASSPDRKTEAFF
TRBV7-2,-,TRBD1,TRBJ1-6,TGTGCCAGCAGCTTAGAGGGGGCCAGGTCACCCCTCCACTTT,CASSLEGARSPLHF
TRBV5-1,-,TRBD2,TRBJ2-5,TGCGCCAGCAGTCATAGCGGGAGGGTACAAGAGACCCAGTACTTC,CASSHSGRVQETQYF
TRBV7-2,-,TRBD1,TRBJ1-2,TGTGCCAGCAGCTTATCCGGGACAGGGTATGGCTACACCTTC,CASSLSGTGYGYTF
TRBV6-2/TRBV6-3,-,-,TRBJ1-3,TGTGCCAGCAGTCTCGGCCGCTCTGGAAACACCATATATTTT,CASSLGRSGNTIYF
TRBV13,-,-,TRBJ1-4,TGTGCCAACAGCCAAGGACGGAATGAAAAACTGTTTTTT,CANSQGRNEKLFF
TRBV29-1,-,-,TRBJ2-2,TGCAGCGCAGAAAGGGCGAGCACCGGGGAGCTGTTTTTT,CSAERASTGELFF
TRBV5-5,-,TRBD1,TRBJ2-7,TGTGCCAGCAGCTCGACAGGGCTACCTCCCTACGAGCAGTACTTC,CASSSTGLPPYEQYF
TRBV19,few,-,TRBJ1-1,TGTGCCAGTAGTCCGGGACACCTGAACACTGAAGCTTTCTTT,CASSPGHLNTEAFF
TRBV2,-,-,TRBJ1-4,TGTGCCAGCAGTGACATTTTGGAAAATGAAAAACTGTTTTTT,CASSDILENEKLFF
TRBV20-1,once,-,TRBJ2-2,TGCAGTGCTAGTGGTTTTCCCGGGGAGCTGTTTTTT,CSASGFPGELFF
TRBV4-1,few,-,TRBJ1-5,TGCGCCAGCAGCCAAGCCCCAGGAGTCAATCAGCCCCAGCATTTT,CASSQAPGVNQPQHF
TRBV7-9,many,TRBD1,TRBJ1-1,TGTGCCAGCAGCTTAGACAGGGGAGACACTGAAGCTTTCTTT,CASSLDRGDTEAFF
TRBV12-3/TRBV12-4,-,-,TRBJ1-1,TGTGCCAGCAGTTTCGTGATGGCCACTGAAGCTTTCTTT,CASSFVMATEAFF